Listed here is a single TCR beta chain. Its target is not known. After the first PCR, alpha and beta chain libraries were processed separately. Both TRBC1 and TRBC2 were covered by a beta constant-region primer of two equimolar oligonucleotides. TCRdb fed the UMI-ligation and nested PCR reads into MiXCR, producing one record per CDR3 protein. The sample consists of about 85,000 distinct CDR3 sequences, approximately 14% of them appearing once. The J segment lost 4 bases and the V segment lost 0 bases, leaving 2 bases of the junction unmatched. Germline V CDR1 and CDR2: SGDLS, YYNGEE. CDR3 length: 15 amino acids. The record originates from a study of naive and memory T cell subsets. Study-wide results and caveats: Gini index rose across naive, CM, EM and EMRA in CD4 and CD8.

Material for sequencing was central memory CD4+ T cells from blood. The genes are TRBV9 and TRBJ2-5; 11 bases agree with TRBD2. The source of this sequence is a human donor in good health. The CDR3 sequence: CASSVATSGRETQYF. Written as DNA, the CDR3 is TGTGCCAGCAGCGTAGCTACTAGCGGGAGAGAGACCCAGTACTTC.